The T cell receptor (beta chain) described here comes from a study of cytomegalovirus exposure and HLA in healthy donors. About the study: Researchers previously reported finding roughly 120 million unique TCR beta sequences from about 200 million T cells. Across 300 to 400 genotyped donors, roughly 85% landed in the Caucasian-associated ancestry cluster.

V lost 4 bases and J lost 6, with 13 bases in between. The CDR3 length is 13 residues. Germline CDR1 is SGHNT and CDR2 is YYREEE (reference sequence). A word on this clone: Antigen unknown.

PCR used 60 Vbeta primers and 13 Jbeta primers. Here immunoSEQ multiplex PCR was the method, and the copy in TCRdb shows in-frame clones only, minus some. This table has some 140,000 clones, 80% appearing once. General study findings and limits: Most sequenced TCRs were rare (though some public TCRs occurred in many donors).

Input material: PBMCs. The source of this sequence is a man aged 30 to 39 in good health and CMV-seropositive. The chain carries TRBV5-4 and TRBJ1-1; D possibly corresponds to TRBD1 (6 bases). The CDR3 sequence: CASSQDPGAEAFF. CDR3 coding DNA: TGTGCCAGCAGCCAAGATCCAGGGGCTGAAGCTTTCTTT.